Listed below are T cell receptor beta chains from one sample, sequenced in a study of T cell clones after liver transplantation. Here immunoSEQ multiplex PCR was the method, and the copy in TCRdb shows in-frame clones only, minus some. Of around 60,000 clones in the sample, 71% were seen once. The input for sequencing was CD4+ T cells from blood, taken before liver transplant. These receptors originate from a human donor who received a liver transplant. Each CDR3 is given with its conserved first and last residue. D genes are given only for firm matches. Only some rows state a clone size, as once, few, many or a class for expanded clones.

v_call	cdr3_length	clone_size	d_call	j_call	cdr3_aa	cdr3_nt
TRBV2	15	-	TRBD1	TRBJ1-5	CASSGTGRSNQPQHF	TGTGCCAGCAGTGGGACAGGGAGGAGCAATCAGCCCCAGCATTTT
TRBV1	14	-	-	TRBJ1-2	CTSSHRTGNYGYTF	TGCACCAGCAGCCATCGGACAGGGAACTATGGCTACACCTTC
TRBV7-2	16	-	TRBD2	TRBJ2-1	CASSLDSGGAYDEQFF	TGTGCCAGCAGCTTAGATAGCGGGGGGGCTTACGATGAGCAGTTCTTC
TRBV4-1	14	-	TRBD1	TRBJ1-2	CASSLGTGGYGYTF	TGCGCCAGCAGCCTGGGGACAGGGGGATATGGCTACACCTTC
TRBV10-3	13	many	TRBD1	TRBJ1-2	CAISAGTGYGYTF	TGTGCCATCAGCGCAGGGACAGGGTATGGCTACACCTTC
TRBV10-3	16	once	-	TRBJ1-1	CAITSGVEEGNTEAFF	TGTGCCATCACATCTGGGGTAGAGGAGGGGAACACTGAAGCTTTCTTT
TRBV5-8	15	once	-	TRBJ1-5	CASSLVGELNQPQHF	TGTGCCAGCAGCTTGGTAGGGGAACTGAATCAGCCCCAGCATTTT
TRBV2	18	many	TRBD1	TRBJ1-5	CASSEFLGSDRGNQPQHF	TGTGCCAGCAGTGAATTTCTGGGGTCAGACAGGGGGAATCAGCCCCAGCATTTT
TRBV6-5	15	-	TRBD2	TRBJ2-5	CASSYDGGFQETQYF	TGTGCCAGCAGTTACGACGGGGGGTTCCAAGAGACCCAGTACTTC
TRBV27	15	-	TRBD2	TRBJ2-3	CASSLRGGAGDTQYF	TGTGCCAGCAGTTTACGCGGGGGGGCGGGAGATACGCAGTATTTT
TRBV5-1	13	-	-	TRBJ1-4	CASSFGGNEKLFF	TGCGCCAGCAGCTTCGGCGGGAATGAAAAACTGTTTTTT
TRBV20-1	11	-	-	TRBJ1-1	CSVQRVTEAFF	TGCAGTGTCCAGAGGGTCACTGAAGCTTTCTTT
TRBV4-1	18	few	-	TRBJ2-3	CASSIGGGYGQETDTQYF	TGCGCCAGCAGTATTGGAGGGGGCTATGGGCAAGAAACAGATACGCAGTATTTT
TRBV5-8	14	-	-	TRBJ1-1	CASSQPGGYTEAFF	TGTGCCAGCAGCCAACCCGGGGGTTACACTGAAGCTTTCTTT
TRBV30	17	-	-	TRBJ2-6	CAWNPGLVSAGANVLTF	TGTGCCTGGAATCCGGGACTTGTATCAGCTGGGGCCAACGTCCTGACTTTC
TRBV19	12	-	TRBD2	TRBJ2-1	CASSPLAGYTFF	TGTGCCAGTAGTCCCCTAGCGGGATATACGTTCTTC
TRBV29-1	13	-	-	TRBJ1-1	CSIAQGGNTEAFF	TGCAGTATCGCGCAGGGCGGGAACACTGAAGCTTTCTTT
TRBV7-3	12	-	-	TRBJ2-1	CASSLEQGEQFF	TGTGCCAGCAGCCTTGAGCAGGGTGAGCAGTTCTTC
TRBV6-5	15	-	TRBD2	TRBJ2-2	CASRPTSGGAGELFF	TGTGCCAGCAGACCGACTAGCGGGGGGGCCGGGGAGCTGTTTTTT
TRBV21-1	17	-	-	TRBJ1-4	CASSSLRTSYRGEKLFF	TGTGCCAGCAGCTCACTAAGGACGAGTTACAGGGGGGAAAAACTGTTTTTT
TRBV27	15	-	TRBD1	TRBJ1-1	CASLMLQGARTEAFF	TGTGCCAGCCTAATGCTACAGGGGGCGAGGACTGAAGCTTTCTTT
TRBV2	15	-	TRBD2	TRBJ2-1	CASSEQRDTNNEQFF	TGTGCCAGCAGTGAGCAGCGGGATACGAACAATGAGCAGTTCTTC
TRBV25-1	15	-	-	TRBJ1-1	CATQDVGGLGVEAFF	TGTGCCACGCAGGACGTGGGGGGATTAGGCGTTGAAGCTTTCTTT
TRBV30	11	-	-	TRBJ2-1	CAWSQDSEQFF	TGTGCCTGGAGCCAAGACTCTGAGCAGTTCTTC
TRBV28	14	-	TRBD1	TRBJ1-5	CASSLTGANQPQHF	TGTGCCAGCAGTCTGACAGGGGCTAATCAGCCCCAGCATTTT
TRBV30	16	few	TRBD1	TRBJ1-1	CAWLKGTVKRDTEAFF	TGTGCCTGGTTAAAGGGGACAGTAAAGAGGGACACTGAAGCTTTCTTT
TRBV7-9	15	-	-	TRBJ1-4	CASSSEGATNEKLFF	TGTGCCAGCAGCTCCGAAGGGGCAACTAATGAAAAACTGTTTTTT
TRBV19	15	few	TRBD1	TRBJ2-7	CASSVTGTGGNEQYF	TGTGCCAGTAGTGTAACCGGGACAGGGGGCAACGAGCAGTACTTC
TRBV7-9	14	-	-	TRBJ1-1	CASSRVGGITEAFF	TGTGCCAGCAGCAGGGTAGGCGGGATCACTGAAGCTTTCTTT
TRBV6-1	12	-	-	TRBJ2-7	CASRDSSYEQYF	TGTGCCAGCAGGGACAGCTCCTACGAGCAGTACTTC